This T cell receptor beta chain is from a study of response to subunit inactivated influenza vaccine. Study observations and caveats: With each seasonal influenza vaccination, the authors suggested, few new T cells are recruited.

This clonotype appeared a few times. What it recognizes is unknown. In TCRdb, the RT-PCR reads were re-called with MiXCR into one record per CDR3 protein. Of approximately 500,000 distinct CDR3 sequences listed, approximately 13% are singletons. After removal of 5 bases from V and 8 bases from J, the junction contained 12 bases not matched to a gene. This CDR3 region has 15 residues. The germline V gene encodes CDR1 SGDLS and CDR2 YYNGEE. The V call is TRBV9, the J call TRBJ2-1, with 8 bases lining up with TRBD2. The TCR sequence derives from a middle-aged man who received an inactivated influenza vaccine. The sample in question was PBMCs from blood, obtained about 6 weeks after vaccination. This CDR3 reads CASSRSAREADEQFF. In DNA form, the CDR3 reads TGTGCCAGCAGTCGTAGTGCGCGGGAGGCCGATGAGCAGTTCTTC.